Shown below are 19 T cell receptor beta chains from a single sample sequenced in a study of T cells in Graves' hyperthyroidism and ophthalmopathy. RNA transcripts were the template for amplifying TCR beta CDR3 regions. HTBI primers drove first-round RT-PCR of the TCR CDR3. TCRdb reprocessed the multiplex PCR reads with MiXCR, giving one entry per CDR3 protein. The table records about 520,000 distinct CDR3 sequences, roughly 25% of them present only once. Sequenced sample: blood. These receptors all stem from a woman younger than 45 with Graves' ophthalmopathy.

Many counts were recorded for this clonotype. The CDR3 region has the DNA TGTGCCAGCAGTTTATTCCCCGGGGACAGTGTAGTCTACGAGCAGTACTTC. This translates into CASSLFPGDSVVYEQYF. The chain links TRBV27 to TRBJ2-7; 7 bases are shared with TRBD1. V lost 1 base, J lost 3 bases, and 12 bases stayed unmatched. CDR3 length: 17 residues. The germline V gene has CDR1 MNHEY and CDR2 SMNVEV (reference sequence).

About this clonotype itself: Given a much more abundant clone one base away, this may be a read error. The rearrangement joins TRBV5-1 to TRBJ2-5, with D maybe TRBD2 (5 bases). Germline V gene lookup returns CDR1 SGHRS and CDR2 YFSETQ. CDR3 length: 14 amino acids. V gave up 4 bases and J gave up 4 bases, with 14 bases separating them. DNA for the CDR3: TGCGCCAGCAGCCTCTCCCCGGGGAGAGAGACCCAGTACTTC. Protein product: CASSLSPGRETQYF. Together with reference TRBV5-1 and TRBJ2-5, the CDR3 gives the full variable domain: KAGVTQTPRYLIKTRGQQVTLSCSPISGHRSVSWYQQTPGQGLQFLFEYFSETQRNKGNFPGRFSGRQFSNSRSEMNVSTLELGDSALYLCASSLSPGRETQYFGPGTRLLVL.

This clonotype was counted a few times. V usage is TRBV12-3 or TRBV12-4 and J usage is TRBJ1-2, with a possible D match to TRBD1 (5 bases). Between the trimmed V and J ends, which lost 10 bases and 3 bases, there was a span of 27 bases. The CDR3 runs 17 residues. The CDR3 reads CATSGGKGRKKYYGYTF. The DNA of the CDR3 is TGTGCCACCTCTGGGGGAAAGGGAAGGAAGAAGTACTATGGCTACACCTTC.

This clonotype has more than one count but fewer than ten. The chain joins TRBV6-2 or TRBV6-3 to TRBJ1-5; 10 bases align to TRBD1. CDR1 and CDR2 (germline): MNHEY, SVGEGT. This CDR3 contains 14 residues. With 6 bases clipped from V and 7 bases from J, the junction kept 6 bases outside the gene matches. As DNA, the CDR3 is TGTGCCAGCAGGCAGACAGGGGGCGAACAGCCCCAGCATTTT. Its protein is CASRQTGGEQPQHF.

The V gene is TRBV20-1, the J gene TRBJ2-7; D gene unclear. V shed 5 bases and J shed 1 base, with 15 bases lying between them. Germline-derived CDR1 and CDR2 are DFQATT and SNEGSKA (reference sequence). This CDR3 is built from 14 residues. CDR3 residues: CSAYDTHPSYEQYF. Written as DNA, the CDR3 is TGCAGTGCTTACGACACGCACCCGTCCTACGAGCAGTACTTC.

This clonotype was counted ten times or more. The chain has TRBV7-2 and TRBJ1-6; D unclear. Trimming removed 4 bases from V and 11 bases from J, with 12 bases in between. Germline assignment: CDR1 SGHTA and CDR2 FQGNSA. This CDR3 contains 13 residues. In DNA, the CDR3 is TGTGCCAGCAGCTCCGGGCCGGACCCACCCCTCCACTTT. The encoded protein is CASSSGPDPPLHF. Supplemented by reference TRBV7-2 and TRBJ1-6, the full variable domain reads GAGVSQSPSNKVTEKGKDVELRCDPISGHTALYWYRQSLGQGLEFLIYFQGNSAPDKSGLPSDRFSAERTGGSVSTLTIQRTQQEDSAVYLCASSSGPDPPLHFGNGTRLTVT.

The V call is TRBV12-3 or TRBV12-4, the J call TRBJ1-2; possible D gene TRBD1, 5 bases. The CDR3 length is 16 residues. V dropped 5 bases and J dropped 7 bases, with 23 bases sitting between them. The CDR3 reads CASSPLATVTGSGYTF. The CDR3 nucleotides read TGTGCCAGCAGTCCCCTAGCGACGGTCACAGGCTCTGGCTACACCTTC.

The chain uses TRBV12-3 or TRBV12-4 and TRBJ1-6, with D maybe TRBD1 (6 bases). The CDR3 loop spans 15 amino acids. V gave up 3 bases and J gave up 2 bases, with 8 bases separating them. The chain's CDR3 is CASSFDRTYNSPLHF. The CDR3 nucleotides are TGTGCCAGCAGTTTCGACAGGACCTATAATTCACCCCTCCACTTT.

This clonotype was counted many times. The chain is built from TRBV20-1 and TRBJ2-5, with D maybe TRBD1 (7 bases). The length of the CDR3 is 12 residues. Germline V gene sequence: CDR1 DFQATT, CDR2 SNEGSKA (reference sequence). The V end was cut by 4 bases, the J end by 4 bases, with 10 bases between. CDR3 amino acids: CSAKQGGETQYF. The CDR3 nucleotides read TGCAGTGCTAAGCAGGGGGGAGAGACCCAGTACTTC.

This clonotype was seen only a few times. The rearrangement links TRBV11-2 to TRBJ2-7, with D perhaps TRBD1 (5 bases). Germline-derived CDR1 and CDR2 are SGHAT and FQNNGV. V dropped 6 bases and J dropped 5 bases, with 20 bases sitting between them. The CDR3 runs 15 residues. CDR3 amino acids: CASSPRAASGNEQYF. The CDR3 nucleotides read TGTGCCAGCAGTCCCAGGGCGGCTAGTGGCAACGAGCAGTACTTC.

This clonotype was recorded many times. CDR3 nucleotides: TGCAGTGCTATATCGGGGGGCGAGGAGACCCAGTACTTC. Amino acid sequence: CSAISGGEETQYF. This chain joins TRBV20-1 and TRBJ2-5, with D possibly matching TRBD2 (7 bases). V shed 4 bases and J shed 5 bases, with 14 bases lying between them. Looked up from germline, CDR1 is DFQATT and CDR2 is SNEGSKA (reference sequence). The CDR3 runs 13 residues.

This clonotype was counted at least ten times. The rearrangement joins TRBV6-2 or TRBV6-3 to TRBJ1-5; D call uncertain. The CDR3 length is 13 residues. Germline V gives CDR1 MNHEY, CDR2 SVGEGT. Trimming cost V 6 bases and J 4 bases, with 10 bases left between them. The CDR3 spells CASRMTGNQPQHF. In DNA, the CDR3 is TGTGCCAGCAGAATGACGGGGAATCAGCCCCAGCATTTT.

In its sample, this clonotype was seen many times. V gene TRBV13 combines with J gene TRBJ2-7; 7 positions match TRBD1. The CDR3 consists of 13 residues. The V gene's germline CDR1 is PRHDT and CDR2 FYEKMQ (reference sequence). J was trimmed by 6 bases and V by 1 base; bases with no gene match: 3. The CDR3 is CASSLAQGVEQYF. In DNA, the CDR3 is TGTGCCAGCAGCTTAGCGCAGGGGGTCGAGCAGTACTTC.

Notes on this clonotype: This is likely a read error, given that the CDR3 carries no conserved phenylalanine or tryptophan at its end. The rearrangement uses TRBV6-1 and TRBJ2-7; D is ambiguous. Trimming shortened V by 6 bases and J by 1 base, and 10 bases separated the two germline ends. The V gene's germline CDR1 is MNHNS and CDR2 SASEGT. The CDR3 runs 13 residues. CDR3 loop: CASSQQTSYEQYY. CDR3 nucleotide sequence: TGTGCCAGCAGCCAACAGACTTCCTACGAGCAGTACTAC.

This clonotype was recorded a few times. The chain recombines TRBV6-1 with TRBJ1-2; no firm D call. CDR1 and CDR2 from the germline V gene are MNHNS and SASEGT. Trimming stripped 1 base from V and 3 bases from J, with 6 bases between. CDR3 size: 13 residues. The CDR3 spells CASSEVADYGYTF. In DNA form, the CDR3 reads TGTGCCAGCAGTGAAGTCGCAGACTATGGCTACACCTTC.

The CDR3 reads CASSYTGPSGGAGETQYF. The CDR3 DNA sequence: TGTGCCAGCAGTTACACTGGGCCCAGCGGGGGGGCCGGCGAGACCCAGTACTTC. The genes are TRBV6-5 and TRBJ2-5; TRBD2 matches at 10 bases. Losses at the gene ends were 2 bases for V and 5 bases for J; bases not matched to a gene: 14. This CDR3 is 18 amino acids long. Germline CDR1 reads MNHEY; CDR2 reads SVGAGI.

V and J are TRBV20-1 and TRBJ2-7; tentatively, D is TRBD1 (6 bases). The ends were cut back, 6 bases at V and 1 base at J, with 13 bases in the middle. The CDR3 runs to 13 residues. Germline CDR1 is DFQATT and CDR2 is SNEGSKA (reference sequence). CDR3 in DNA: TGCAGTGCAACTGACAGGACATCCTACGAGCAGTACTTC. Translated: CSATDRTSYEQYF.

Many counts were recorded for this clonotype. This CDR3 reads CSASGGYPGNTIYF. The CDR3 DNA reads TGCAGCGCGTCAGGGGGCTATCCTGGAAACACCATATATTTT. The chain joins TRBV29-1 to TRBJ1-3; TRBD1 matches 8 bases. V trimming: 7 bases; J trimming: 2 bases; junction bases outside the gene matches: 7. Germline V CDR1 and CDR2: SQVTM, ANQGSEA. The CDR3 length is 14 residues.

The chain recombines TRBV29-1 with TRBJ2-7, with unresolved D. The V end was cut by 6 bases, the J end by 5 bases, with 17 bases between. The germline V gene encodes CDR1 SQVTM and CDR2 ANQGSEA. The length of the CDR3 is 13 residues. CDR3 nucleotides: TGCAGCGTAGGGTTTGTTAAGCTGAACGAGCAGTACTTC. This encodes CSVGFVKLNEQYF.